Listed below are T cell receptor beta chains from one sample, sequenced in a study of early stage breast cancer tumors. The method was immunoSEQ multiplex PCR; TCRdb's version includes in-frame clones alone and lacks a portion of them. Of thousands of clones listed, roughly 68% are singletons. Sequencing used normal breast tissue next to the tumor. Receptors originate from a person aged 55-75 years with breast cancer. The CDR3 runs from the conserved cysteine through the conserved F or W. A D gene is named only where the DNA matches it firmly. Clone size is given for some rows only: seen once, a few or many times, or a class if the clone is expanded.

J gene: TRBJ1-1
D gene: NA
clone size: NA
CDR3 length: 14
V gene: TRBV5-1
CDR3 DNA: TGCGCCAGCAGCGGAGGACTTATGAACACTGAAGCTTTCTTT
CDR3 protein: CASSGGLMNTEAFF

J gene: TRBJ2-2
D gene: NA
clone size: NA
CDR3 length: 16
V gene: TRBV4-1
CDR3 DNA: TGCGCCAGCAGCCAAGTTGGGACCCCGAACACCGGGGAGTTGTTTTTT
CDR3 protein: CASSQVGTPNTGELFF

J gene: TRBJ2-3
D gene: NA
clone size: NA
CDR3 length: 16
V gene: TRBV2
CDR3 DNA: TGTGCCAGCAGTGAAGTTGTCAGGGCTGGGAGTCATACGCAGTATTTT
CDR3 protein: CASSEVVRAGSHTQYF

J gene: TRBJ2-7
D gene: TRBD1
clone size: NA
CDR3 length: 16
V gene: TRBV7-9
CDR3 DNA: TGTGCCAGCAGCTCCTTGGGCCGGGACAGGGTACCCGAGCAGTACTTC
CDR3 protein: CASSSLGRDRVPEQYF

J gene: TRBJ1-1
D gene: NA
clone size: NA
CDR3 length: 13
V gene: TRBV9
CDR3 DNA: TGTGCCAGCAGCGTACTTGAGAACACTGAAGCTTTCTTT
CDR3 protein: CASSVLENTEAFF

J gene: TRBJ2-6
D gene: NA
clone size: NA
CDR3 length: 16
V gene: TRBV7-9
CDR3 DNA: TGTGCCTCTAAGGGTGTCGGGGTTACCGGGGCCAACGTCCTGACTTTC
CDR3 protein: CASKGVGVTGANVLTF

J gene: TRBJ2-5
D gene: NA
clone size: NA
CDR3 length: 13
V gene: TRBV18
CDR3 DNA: TGTGCCAGCTCAACGGACAGCCTAGGGGCCCAGTACTTC
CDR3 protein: CASSTDSLGAQYF

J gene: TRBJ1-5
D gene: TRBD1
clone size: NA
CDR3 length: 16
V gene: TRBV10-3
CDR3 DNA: TGTGCCATCAGTGTATGGGACAGAGGCCGCAATCAGCCCCAGCATTTT
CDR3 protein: CAISVWDRGRNQPQHF

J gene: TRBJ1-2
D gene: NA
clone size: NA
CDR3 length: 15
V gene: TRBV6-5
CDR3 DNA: TGTGCCAGCTCCCCCTGGGAGGAGCTACAGGGTGGCTACACCTTC
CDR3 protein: CASSPWEELQGGYTF

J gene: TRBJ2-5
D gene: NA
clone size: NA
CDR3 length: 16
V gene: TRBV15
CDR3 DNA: TGTGCCACCAGCAGAGGAGCGGCCTTGGGCGGGGAGACCCAGTACTTC
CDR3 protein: CATSRGAALGGETQYF

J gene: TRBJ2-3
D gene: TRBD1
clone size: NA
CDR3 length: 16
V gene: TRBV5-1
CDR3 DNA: TGCGCCAGCAGCTTGGTCACAGGGGGCGCGACAGATACGCAGTATTTT
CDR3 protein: CASSLVTGGATDTQYF

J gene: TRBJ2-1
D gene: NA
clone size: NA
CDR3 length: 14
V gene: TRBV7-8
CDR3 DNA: TGTGCCAGCAGCTTAGCGGGAGGTAGAAATGAGCAGTTCTTC
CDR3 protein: CASSLAGGRNEQFF

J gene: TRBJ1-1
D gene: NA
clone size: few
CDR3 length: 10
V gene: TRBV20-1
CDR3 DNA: TGCAGTGCTCCGAACACTGAAGCTTTCTTT
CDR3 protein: CSAPNTEAFF

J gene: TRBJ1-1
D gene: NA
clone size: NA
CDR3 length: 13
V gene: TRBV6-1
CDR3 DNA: TGTGCCAGCAGTCAGGGGATTCACACTGAAGCTTTCTTT
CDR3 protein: CASSQGIHTEAFF

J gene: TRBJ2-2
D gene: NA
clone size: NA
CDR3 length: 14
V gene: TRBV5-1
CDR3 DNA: TGCGCCAGCAGCTTGGCCGAGGGGGCCGGGGAGCTGTTTTTT
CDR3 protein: CASSLAEGAGELFF

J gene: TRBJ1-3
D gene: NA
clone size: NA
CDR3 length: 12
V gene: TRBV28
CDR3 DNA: TGTGCCAGCAGTTTAACGGGGAACACCATATATTTT
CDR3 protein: CASSLTGNTIYF

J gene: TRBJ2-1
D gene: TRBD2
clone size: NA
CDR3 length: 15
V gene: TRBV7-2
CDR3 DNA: TGTGCCAGCAGCTTAACTAGCGGGAGGCATAATGAGCAGTTCTTC
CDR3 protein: CASSLTSGRHNEQFF

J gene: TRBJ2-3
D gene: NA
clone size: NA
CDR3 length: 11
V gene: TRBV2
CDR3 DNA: TGTGCCAGCAGTGGTGCCGGAGTGGGGTATTTT
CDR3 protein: CASSGAGVGYF

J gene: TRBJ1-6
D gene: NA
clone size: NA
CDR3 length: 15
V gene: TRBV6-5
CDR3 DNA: TGTGCCAGCAGTTTCCAGACCCCCCGGGATTCACCCCTCCACTTT
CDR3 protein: CASSFQTPRDSPLHF

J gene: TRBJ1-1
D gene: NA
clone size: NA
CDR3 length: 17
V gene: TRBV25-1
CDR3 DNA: TGTGCCAGCAGTGACCACCCCCTTGGGTCTGGTAACACTGAAGCTTTCTTT
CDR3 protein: CASSDHPLGSGNTEAFF

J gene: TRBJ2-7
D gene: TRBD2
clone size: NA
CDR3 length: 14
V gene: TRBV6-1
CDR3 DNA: TGTGCCAGCAGTGCTAGCGGGAGCTCCTACGAGCAGTACTTC
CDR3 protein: CASSASGSSYEQYF

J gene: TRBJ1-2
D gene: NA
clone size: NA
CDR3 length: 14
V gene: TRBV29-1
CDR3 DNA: TGCAGCGTTTCAGGACTGAATACTAACTATGGCTACACCTTC
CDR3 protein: CSVSGLNTNYGYTF

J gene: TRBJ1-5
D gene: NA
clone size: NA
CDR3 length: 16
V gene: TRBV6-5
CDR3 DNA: TGTGCCAGCAGTTCTCTACACGGTAATAGCAATCAGCCCCAGCATTTT
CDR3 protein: CASSSLHGNSNQPQHF

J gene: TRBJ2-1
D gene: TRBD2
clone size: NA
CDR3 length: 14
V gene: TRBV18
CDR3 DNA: TGTGCCAGCTCACGACTAGCGGGGGCAGATGAGCAGTTCTTC
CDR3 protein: CASSRLAGADEQFF

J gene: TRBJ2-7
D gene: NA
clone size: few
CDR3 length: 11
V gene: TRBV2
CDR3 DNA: TGTGCCAGCAGTAACTACTACGAGCAGTACTTC
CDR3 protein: CASSNYYEQYF

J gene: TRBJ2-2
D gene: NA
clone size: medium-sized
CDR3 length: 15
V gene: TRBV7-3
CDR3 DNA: TGTGCCAGCAGCTTAACGGGACCATATACCGGGGAGCTGTTTTTT
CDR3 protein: CASSLTGPYTGELFF

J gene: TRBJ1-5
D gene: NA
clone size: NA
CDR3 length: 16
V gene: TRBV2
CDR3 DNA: TGTGCCAGCAGTTCTTCAGGGGCGGCGGGTGTGGAGCCCCAGCATTTT
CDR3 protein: CASSSSGAAGVEPQHF

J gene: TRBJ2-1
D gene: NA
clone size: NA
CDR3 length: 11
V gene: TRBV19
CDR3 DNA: TGTGCCAGTAGTATTGGGCTATTTCGGTTCTTC
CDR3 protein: CASSIGLFRFF

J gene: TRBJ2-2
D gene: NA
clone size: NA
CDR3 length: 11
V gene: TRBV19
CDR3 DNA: TGTGCCACCACGAGGTCCGGGGAGCTGTTTTTT
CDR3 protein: CATTRSGELFF

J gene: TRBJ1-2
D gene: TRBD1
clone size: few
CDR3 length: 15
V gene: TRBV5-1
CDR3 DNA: TGCGCCAGCAGCCTGAACAGGGGGAACAACTATGGCTACACCTTC
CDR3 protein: CASSLNRGNNYGYTF

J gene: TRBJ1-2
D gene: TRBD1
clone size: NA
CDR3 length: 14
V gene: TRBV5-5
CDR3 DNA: TGTGCCAGCAGCTTCAACCTGGGACAGTCTGGCTACACCTTC
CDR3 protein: CASSFNLGQSGYTF

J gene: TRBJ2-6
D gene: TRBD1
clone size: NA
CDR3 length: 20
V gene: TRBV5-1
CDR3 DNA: TGCGCCAGCAGCTTGGTAGGGACAGGGACGATGGGCCCTGGGGCCAACGTCCTGACTTTC
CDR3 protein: CASSLVGTGTMGPGANVLTF

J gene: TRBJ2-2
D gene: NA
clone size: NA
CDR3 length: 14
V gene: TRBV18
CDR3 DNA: TGTGCCACCAGCACACAGGCGAACACCGGGGAGCTGTTTTTT
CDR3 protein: CATSTQANTGELFF

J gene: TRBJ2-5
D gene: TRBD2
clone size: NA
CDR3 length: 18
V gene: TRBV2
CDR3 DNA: TGTGCCAGCAACCCAGGTCGTCTAGCGGGTACCTCAGGGGAGACCCAGTACTTC
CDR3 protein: CASNPGRLAGTSGETQYF

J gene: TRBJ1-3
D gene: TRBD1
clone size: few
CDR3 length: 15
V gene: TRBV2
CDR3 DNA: TGTGCCACCGGCCAGGACAGGGTTCGAGGAAACACCATATATTTT
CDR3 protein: CATGQDRVRGNTIYF

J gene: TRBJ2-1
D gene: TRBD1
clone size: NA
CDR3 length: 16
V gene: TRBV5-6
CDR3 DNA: TGTGCCAGCAGCCAGGACAGGGGCGGTATCTACAATGAGCAGTTCTTC
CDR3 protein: CASSQDRGGIYNEQFF

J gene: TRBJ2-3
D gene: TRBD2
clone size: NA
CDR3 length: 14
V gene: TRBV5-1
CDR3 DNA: TGCGCCAGCAGCTTTAGCGGGGGCGAGGATACGCAGTATTTT
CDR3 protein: CASSFSGGEDTQYF

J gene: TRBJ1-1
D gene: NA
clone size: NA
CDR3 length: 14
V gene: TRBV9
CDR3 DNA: TGTGCCAGCAGCCCAAACCCTATAAACACTGAAGCTTTCTTT
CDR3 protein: CASSPNPINTEAFF

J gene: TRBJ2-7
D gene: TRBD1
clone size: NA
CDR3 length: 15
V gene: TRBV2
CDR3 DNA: TGTGCCAGCAGTGACGTCGGTACAGGGGCGAGCGAGCAGTACTTC
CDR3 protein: CASSDVGTGASEQYF

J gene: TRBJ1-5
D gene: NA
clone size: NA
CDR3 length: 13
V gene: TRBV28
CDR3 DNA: TGTGCCAGCAGCTCCCGGGTCGGTCAGCCCCAGCATTTT
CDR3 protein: CASSSRVGQPQHF

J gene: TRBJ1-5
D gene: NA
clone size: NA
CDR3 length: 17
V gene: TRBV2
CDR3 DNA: TGTGCCAGCACCACCGCAGGGGCCCGAGCTTACAATCAGCCCCAGCATTTT
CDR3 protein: CASTTAGARAYNQPQHF

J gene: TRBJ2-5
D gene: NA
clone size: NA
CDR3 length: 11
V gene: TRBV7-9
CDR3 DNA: TGTGCCAGCAGCTTAAGAGAGGACCAGTACTTC
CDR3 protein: CASSLREDQYF

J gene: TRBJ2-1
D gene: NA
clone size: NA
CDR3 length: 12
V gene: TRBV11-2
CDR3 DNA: TGTGCCAGCAGCTTAGGAGGGCCTGAGCAGTTCTTC
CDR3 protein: CASSLGGPEQFF

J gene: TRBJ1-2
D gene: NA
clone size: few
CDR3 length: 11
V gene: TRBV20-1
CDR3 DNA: TGCAGTGCTAGAGGAACAGGACCGGACACCTTC
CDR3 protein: CSARGTGPDTF

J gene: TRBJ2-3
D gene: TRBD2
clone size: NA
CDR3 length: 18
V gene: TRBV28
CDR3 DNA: TGTGCCAGCAGTTCACCGACCTTAGCGGGAGGGCCTAAAGATACGCAGTATTTT
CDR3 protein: CASSSPTLAGGPKDTQYF

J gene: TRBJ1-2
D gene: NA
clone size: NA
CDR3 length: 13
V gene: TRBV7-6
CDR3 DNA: TGTGCCAGCAGCTTAGCGCTGGAAGACCCCTCCGCCTTC
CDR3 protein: CASSLALEDPSAF

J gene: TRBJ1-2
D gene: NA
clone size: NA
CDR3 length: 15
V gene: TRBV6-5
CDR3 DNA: TGTGCCAGCAGGGACGGGGGGGGCGGCGGTTATGGCTACACCTTC
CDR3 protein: CASRDGGGGGYGYTF

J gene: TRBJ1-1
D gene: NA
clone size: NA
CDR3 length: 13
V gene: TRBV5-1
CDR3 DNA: TGCGCCAGCAGCTTAGAGGGAGGCACTGAAGCTTTCTTT
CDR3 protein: CASSLEGGTEAFF

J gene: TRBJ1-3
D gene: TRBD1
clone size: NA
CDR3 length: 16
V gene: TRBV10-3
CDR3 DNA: TGTGCCATCAGATCCGGGACAGGCGACCCTGGAAACACCATATATTTT
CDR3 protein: CAIRSGTGDPGNTIYF